This T cell receptor (beta chain) is drawn from a study of T-cell memory formation after mild COVID-19 (dated by TCRdb to about 2021). Regarding the study in general: TCR sequence clusters from the two donors were largely donor specific. Longitudinal TCRalpha and TCRbeta repertoire sequencing tracked T-cell clones expanding and contracting after mild COVID-19 in two donors. Two young, previously healthy adult volunteers made up the cohort, one male and one female. Overall study outcomes, separate from this receptor: Clones contracting from day 15 to 85 had balanced CD4/CD8 phenotypes, while a second wave expanding from day 15 to 37 was biased towards CD4+. The study included only a couple of mild cases, and larger cohorts that include severe cases with pre-infection samples were judged to be necessary. Some responding clones were found in pre-infection memory, which suggests that pre-existing cross-reactive memory T cells took part in the SARS-CoV-2 response. The second-wave clones that peaked on day 37 were not confirmed to be SARS-CoV-2 specific. Contracting CD4+ clones were located mainly in the CM and EM memory subsets, whereas CD8+ clones were found to be enriched in EMRA.

The germline V gene encodes CDR1 SQVTM and CDR2 ANQGSEA. For this chain, trimming is 3 bases at the V end and 2 bases at the J end, and the number of junction bases without a gene match is 0. The CDR3 sequence holds 13 residues, the cysteine and phenylalanine included. The sequence is cut down to CDR3 DNA, 39 bases in frame from base 1. Ficoll-Paque density gradient centrifugation was used to isolate PBMCs. Sequenced on an Illumina NovaSeq 6000. Using 5'RACE with constant-segment primers, TCRalpha and TCRbeta cDNA libraries were constructed, with sample barcodes and unique molecular identifiers added in the process. Trizol reagent was used to extract RNA from every sample. Amplification of the libraries took two PCR steps, and the second step added a second sample barcode plus Illumina TruSeq adapters. Sequencing of libraries was performed on an Illumina NovaSeq with 2 x 150 bp paired-end reads. On the authors' methods: Demultiplexing of reads and collapsing into UMI-guided consensus sequences were performed with migec v1.2.7. Using mixcr v2.1.11, the UMI consensuses were aligned to TRA and TRB V and J templates and assembled into clonotypes. A clonotype was counted as expanded or contracted only when both edgeR and NoisET called the clonotype significant, with the noise models trained on biological replicates. edgeR calls used a false discovery rate-adjusted p below 0.01 and a log2 fold-change threshold of 1. As an exploratory analysis of dynamics, max-normalized trajectories of the 1000 most abundant clonotypes were examined by PCA with hierarchical clustering. Separately sequenced CD4+ and CD8+ repertoires were used to assign the CD4 or CD8 phenotype of responding clones. In TCRdb, the public reads were trimmed at Q25 with fastp and aligned with MiXCR, with productive beta chains retained. Here each entry gathers all rows of one CDR3 protein and keeps the most common genes and DNA. TCRdb's processing, not the study's, gives the V and J calls here. This sample lists 540,000 or so distinct CDR3 sequences; around 21% were detected once. The ten top clones hold under 15% of the sample.

Comments on this clonotype: Its antigen is still unknown. Within one base of it there is no much larger clone, and no base qualities were kept.

The rearrangement joined TRBV29-1 to TRBJ2-1; 8 central nucleotides agree with TRBD1. The TCR originated in an adult woman who had mild COVID-19 (a few samples of this study predate the infection). The sample titles of this study are shuffled in the database, so cell type and time point are left out; the donor was told from shared clones. Sequencing was done on a sample of PBMCs or a T cell subset sorted from them (not recorded which). The CDR3 reads CSVDRGPYNEQFF. The DNA sequence follows: TGCAGCGTTGACAGGGGGCCCTACAATGAGCAGTTCTTC.